Each of the 5 T cell receptor beta chains below was sequenced from the same sample in a study of OX40 agonist ivuxolimab in advanced cancers. TCRdb's table, derived via immunoSEQ multiplex PCR, lists solely in-frame clones and lacks some. Of 75,000 to 95,000 clones listed, approximately 92% are singletons. The source material was CD4+ or CD8+ T cells sorted from blood, sampled in a trial of the OX40 agonist ivuxolimab. The receptors shown here come from an adult with an advanced solid tumor such as melanoma, head and neck, liver or kidney cancer.

V and J are TRBV6-6 and TRBJ1-5; 8 bases fit TRBD1. The CDR3 is 14 amino acids. Trimming removed 6 bases from V and 4 bases from J; junction bases left unmatched: 5. Germline CDR1 and CDR2: MNHNY and SVGAGI (reference sequence). CDR3 in amino acids: CASRPDRENQPQHF. CDR3 sequence (DNA): TGTGCCAGCAGGCCGGACAGGGAAAATCAGCCCCAGCATTTT.

The chain recombines TRBV7-2 with TRBJ2-7; TRBD1 might be the D (5 bases). Per the germline V gene, CDR1 is SGHTA and CDR2 is FQGNSA. Trimming pared 5 bases from V and 0 bases from J, leaving 5 bases between. This CDR3 has 12 residues. Here the CDR3 DNA reads TGTGCCAGCAGCGACAGCTCCTACGAGCAGTACTTC. It codes for CASSDSSYEQYF. The full variable domain, completed using reference TRBV7-2 and TRBJ2-7, is GAGVSQSPSNKVTEKGKDVELRCDPISGHTALYWYRQSLGQGLEFLIYFQGNSAPDKSGLPSDRFSAERTGGSVSTLTIQRTQQEDSAVYLCASSDSSYEQYFGPGTRLTVT.

The chain recombines TRBV5-1 with TRBJ2-1, with 8 bases that match TRBD2. Germline V lookup: CDR1 SGHRS, CDR2 YFSETQ. CDR3 length: 16 amino acids. With 4 bases clipped from V and 0 bases from J, the junction kept 6 bases outside the gene matches. CDR3 region: CASSDGGGSSYNEQFF. The CDR3 DNA sequence: TGCGCCAGCAGCGACGGCGGGGGGAGCTCCTACAATGAGCAGTTCTTC.

This clone occurred a few times. The chain joins TRBV4-2 to TRBJ2-7; D is possibly TRBD2 (5 bases). This CDR3 spans 13 amino acids. Germline CDR1 LGHNA, CDR2 YNFKEQ. The V and J ends lost 0 bases and 6 bases respectively, with 9 bases between them. CDR3 nucleotide sequence: TGTGCCAGCAGCCAAGAACCCCGGGGCGAGCAGTACTTC. This encodes CASSQEPRGEQYF.

This chain links TRBV18 with TRBJ2-7; D may be TRBD1 (5 bases). Germline V gene data show CDR1 as KGHSH and CDR2 as LQKENI. This CDR3 is built from 15 residues. Trimming removed 1 base at V and 7 bases at J, with 17 bases between. This chain's CDR3 is CASSPRVRALGEQYF. Here the CDR3 DNA reads TGTGCCAGCTCACCACGAGTCAGGGCTCTTGGGGAGCAGTACTTC.